The clone carrying this T cell receptor (beta chain) is medium-sized by share. Germline V lookup: CDR1 MNHNS, CDR2 SASEGT. The CDR3 length is 15 residues. The J segment lost 0 bases and the V segment lost 3 bases, leaving 3 bases of the junction unmatched. TCRdb ran MiXCR on the 5' RACE reads and lists one entry per CDR3 protein. The sample has roughly 15,000 distinct CDR3 sequences, about 22% seen once. The data derive from a study of T-cell memory formation after mild COVID-19. Study-level information: The two donors had largely donor-specific TCR clusters.

V usage is TRBV6-1 and J usage is TRBJ1-2, with 8 positions matching TRBD1. The clonotype originates from a man aged 18 to 30 who had mild COVID-19 (a few samples of this study predate the infection). Cell type and time point are not known. Sequenced: PBMCs or a T cell subset sorted from them (not recorded which). The DNA of the CDR3 is TGTGCCAGCAGTGAGACAGGGGCAACTAACTATGGCTACACCTTC. Protein product: CASSETGATNYGYTF.